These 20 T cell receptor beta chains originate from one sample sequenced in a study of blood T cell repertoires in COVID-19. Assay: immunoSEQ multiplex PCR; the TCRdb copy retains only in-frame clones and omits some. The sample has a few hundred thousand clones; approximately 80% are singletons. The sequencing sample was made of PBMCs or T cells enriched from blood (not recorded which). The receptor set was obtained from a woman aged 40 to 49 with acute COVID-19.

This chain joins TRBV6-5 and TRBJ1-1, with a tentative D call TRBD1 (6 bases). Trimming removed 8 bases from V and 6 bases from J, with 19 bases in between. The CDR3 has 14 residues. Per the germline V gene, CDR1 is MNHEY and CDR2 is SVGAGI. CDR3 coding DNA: TGTGCCAGCTCTTGGACAGAGGACAGTGCTGAAGCTTTCTTT. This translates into CASSWTEDSAEAFF.

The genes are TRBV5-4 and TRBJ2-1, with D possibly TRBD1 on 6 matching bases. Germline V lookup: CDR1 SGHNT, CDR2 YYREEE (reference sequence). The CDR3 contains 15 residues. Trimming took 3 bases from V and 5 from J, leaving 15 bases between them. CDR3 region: CASSSTGIGHNEQFF. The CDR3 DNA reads TGTGCCAGCAGCTCTACAGGGATCGGGCACAATGAGCAGTTCTTC.

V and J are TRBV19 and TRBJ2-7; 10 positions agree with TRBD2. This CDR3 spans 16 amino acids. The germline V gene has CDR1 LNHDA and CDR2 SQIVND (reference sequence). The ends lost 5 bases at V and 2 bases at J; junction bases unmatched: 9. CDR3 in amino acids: CASSPSLSGGPYEQYF. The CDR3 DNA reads TGTGCCAGTAGTCCCTCACTTAGCGGGGGGCCCTACGAGCAGTACTTC.

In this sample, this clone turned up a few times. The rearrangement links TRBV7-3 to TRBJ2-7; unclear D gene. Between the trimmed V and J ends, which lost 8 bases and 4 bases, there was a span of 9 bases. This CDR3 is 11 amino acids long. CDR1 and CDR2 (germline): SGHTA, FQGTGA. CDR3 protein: CASGDGYEQYF. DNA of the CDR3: TGTGCCAGCGGAGACGGTTACGAGCAGTACTTC.

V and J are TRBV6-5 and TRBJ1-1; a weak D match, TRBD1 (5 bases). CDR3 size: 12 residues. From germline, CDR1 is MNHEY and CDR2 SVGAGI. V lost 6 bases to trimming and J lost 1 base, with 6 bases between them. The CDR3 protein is CASRDKNTEAFF. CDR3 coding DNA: TGTGCCAGCAGGGACAAGAACACTGAAGCTTTCTTT.

Written as DNA, the CDR3 is TGTGCCAGCAGCTACCAGCGGGTTCCCTACGAGCAGTACTTC. Its protein product is CASSYQRVPYEQYF. This rearrangement joins TRBV7-2 to TRBJ2-7, with D tentatively TRBD2 (6 bases). V lost 4 bases and J lost 2, with 12 bases in between. This CDR3 contains 14 residues. Germline assignment: CDR1 SGHTA and CDR2 FQGNSA.

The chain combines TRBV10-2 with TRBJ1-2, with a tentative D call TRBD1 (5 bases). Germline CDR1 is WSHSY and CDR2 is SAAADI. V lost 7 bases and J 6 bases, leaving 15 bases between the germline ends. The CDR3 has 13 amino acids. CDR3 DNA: TGCGCCAGCACCGAGAGACAGATAAATGGCTACACCTTC. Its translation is CASTERQINGYTF.

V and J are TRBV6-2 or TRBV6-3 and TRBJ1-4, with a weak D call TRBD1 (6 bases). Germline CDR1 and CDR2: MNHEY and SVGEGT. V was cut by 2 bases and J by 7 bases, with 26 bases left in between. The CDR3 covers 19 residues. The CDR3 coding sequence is TGTGCCAGCAGTTACATCGTCGGGCGCGGGTTCACAGGGAGTGAAAAACTGTTTTTT. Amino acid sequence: CASSYIVGRGFTGSEKLFF.

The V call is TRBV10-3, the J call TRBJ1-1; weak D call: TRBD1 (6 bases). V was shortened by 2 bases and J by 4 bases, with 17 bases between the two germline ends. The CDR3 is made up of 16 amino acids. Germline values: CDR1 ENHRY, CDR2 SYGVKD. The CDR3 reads CAISERRGGGSTEAFF. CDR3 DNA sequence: TGTGCCATCAGTGAGAGAAGGGGGGGCGGAAGCACTGAAGCTTTCTTT.

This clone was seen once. CDR3 region: CATSDHGTRETQYF. The CDR3, as DNA: TGTGCCACCAGTGACCATGGGACTAGAGAGACCCAGTACTTC. The rearrangement joins TRBV24-1 to TRBJ2-5; TRBD2 agrees at 8 bases. The trim removed 4 bases at V and 4 bases at J, leaving 4 bases unmatched. Per germline, CDR1 KGHDR and CDR2 SFDVKD. The CDR3 runs 14 residues.

Here the CDR3 DNA reads TGTGCCAGCAGCCAAGCGGGGGGGCCTCGCAATGAGCAGTTCTTC. It encodes CASSQAGGPRNEQFF. This sequence joins TRBV7-2 and TRBJ2-1; TRBD2 aligns across 10 bases. The length of the CDR3 is 15 residues. Germline CDR1 is SGHTA and CDR2 is FQGNSA. J lost 6 bases, V lost 5 bases, and 7 bases had no gene match.

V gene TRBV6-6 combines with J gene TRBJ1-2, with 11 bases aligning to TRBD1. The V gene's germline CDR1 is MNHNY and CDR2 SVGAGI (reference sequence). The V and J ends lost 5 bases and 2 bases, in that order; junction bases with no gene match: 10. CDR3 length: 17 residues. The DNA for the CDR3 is TGTGCCAGCAGTCCCCGGACAGGGGGCGCAGGGAACTATGGCTACACCTTC. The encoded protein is CASSPRTGGAGNYGYTF.

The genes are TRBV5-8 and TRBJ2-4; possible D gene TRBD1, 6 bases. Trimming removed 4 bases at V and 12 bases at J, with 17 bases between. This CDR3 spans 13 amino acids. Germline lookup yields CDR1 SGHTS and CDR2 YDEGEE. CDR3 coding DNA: TGTGCCAGCAGCCCTGGGCCCCGGGACACTCAGTACTTC. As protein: CASSPGPRDTQYF.

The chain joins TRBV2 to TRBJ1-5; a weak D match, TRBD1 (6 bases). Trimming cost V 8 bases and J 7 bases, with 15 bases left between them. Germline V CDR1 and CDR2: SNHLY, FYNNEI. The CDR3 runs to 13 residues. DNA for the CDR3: TGTGCCAGCGGCGCAGGGGCTCAACAGCCCCAGCATTTT. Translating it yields CASGAGAQQPQHF.

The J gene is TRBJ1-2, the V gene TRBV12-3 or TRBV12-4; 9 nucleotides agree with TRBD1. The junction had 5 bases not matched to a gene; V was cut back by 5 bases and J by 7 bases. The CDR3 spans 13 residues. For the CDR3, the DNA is TGTGCCAGCAGTACGACAGGGGGTGGTGGCTACACCTTC. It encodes CASSTTGGGGYTF.

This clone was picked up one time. The chain's CDR3 is CASSMGNRMNTEAFF. Here the CDR3 DNA reads TGTGCCAGTAGTATGGGCAACCGCATGAACACTGAAGCTTTCTTT. V and J are TRBV19 and TRBJ1-1, with D hard to call. V was clipped by 3 bases and J by 0 bases, with 11 bases between them. Germline V CDR1 and CDR2: LNHDA, SQIVND (reference sequence). There are 15 residues in the CDR3.

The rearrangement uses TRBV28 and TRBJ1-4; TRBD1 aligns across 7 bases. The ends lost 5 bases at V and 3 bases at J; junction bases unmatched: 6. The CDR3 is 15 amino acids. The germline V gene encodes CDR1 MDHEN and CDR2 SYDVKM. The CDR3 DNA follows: TGTGCCAGCAGTAGCGATGGGACAGCTAATGAAAAACTGTTTTTT. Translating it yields CASSSDGTANEKLFF. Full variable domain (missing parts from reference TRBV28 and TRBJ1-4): DVKVTQSSRYLVKRTGEKVFLECVQDMDHENMFWYRQDPGLGLRLIYFSYDVKMKEKGDIPEGYSVSREKKERFSLILESASTNQTSMYLCASSSDGTANEKLFFGSGTQLSVL.

Here the CDR3 DNA reads TGCAGCGTTGAATTTTCTTACGAGCAGTACTTC. This sequence encodes CSVEFSYEQYF. The chain is built from TRBV29-1 and TRBJ2-7; D not certain. The CDR3 length is 11 residues. The V gene lost 2 bases and the J gene lost 4 bases, with 6 bases spanning the gap. Germline V gives CDR1 SQVTM, CDR2 ANQGSEA.

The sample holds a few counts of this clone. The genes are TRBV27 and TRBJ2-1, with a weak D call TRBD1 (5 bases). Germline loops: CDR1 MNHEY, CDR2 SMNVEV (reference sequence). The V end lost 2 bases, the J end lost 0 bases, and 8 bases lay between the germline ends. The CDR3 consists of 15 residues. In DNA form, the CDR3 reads TGTGCCAGCAGTTTAATGACAGCCTCCTACAATGAGCAGTTCTTC. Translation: CASSLMTASYNEQFF.

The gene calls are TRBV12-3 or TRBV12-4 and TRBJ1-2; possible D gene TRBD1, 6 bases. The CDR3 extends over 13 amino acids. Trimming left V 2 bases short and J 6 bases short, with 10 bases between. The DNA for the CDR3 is TGTGCCAGCAGTTTAAGTACAGGGAATGGCTACACCTTC. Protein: CASSLSTGNGYTF.